This T cell receptor beta chain was retrieved from a study of blood T cell repertoires in COVID-19. Study-wide background: The United States, Italy and Spain were the sources of the acute and convalescent COVID-19 samples. In each case, the material was cDNA or gDNA derived from T cells, B-cell-depleted T cells, or PBMCs.

Patients of the Seattle cohort, enrolled during active infection, were followed longitudinally. As originally analysed: Quantification of nucleated cells was approximated via reference gene primer amplification. The method was immunoSEQ multiplex PCR; TCRdb's version includes in-frame clones alone and lacks a portion of them. V, J and clone size reflect that table, while D and trimming were determined from the DNA. The sample yields hundreds of thousands of clones, 89% seen once. The V end lost 3 bases, the J end lost 6 bases, and 11 bases lay between the germline ends. CDR1 and CDR2 (germline): MNHEY, SMNVEV (reference sequence). The CDR3 is made up of 13 amino acids.

Sequencing was performed on peripheral blood. This chain links TRBV27 with TRBJ1-1; no definite D call. This TCR came from a woman in her twenties or thirties with COVID-19, enrolled during active disease. The CDR3 protein is CASSFGEAAEAFF. The CDR3 coding sequence is TGTGCCAGCAGTTTTGGGGAGGCTGCTGAAGCTTTCTTT.